Reported below is one T cell receptor beta chain. Its antigen has not been determined. The input lacks base qualities; no much larger clone sits a single base away. This specimen belongs to a study of metastatic and nonmetastatic thyroid tumors (dated by TCRdb to between 2020 and 2021). Notes on the research overall: For patients with malignant and with benign thyroid disease, the researchers compared repertoires between peripheral blood samples and tumor or nodule tissue samples.

What the work shows at the level of the full study, not this receptor alone: In both blood and tumor samples, TCR beta diversity was reported to be significantly higher in malignant tumors than in benign nodules.

The method behind the library was PCR. The sequencer was an Illumina HiSeq 4000. The TCR beta-chain CDR3 region of each patient was profiled by high-throughput sequencing. Turning to the authors' computational methods: Drawing on CDR3 differences between clinicopathological groups, the researchers built a classifier meant to tell apart patients with distant-metastatic papillary thyroid cancer. To measure repertoire diversity the researchers used the Shannon index, while the Morisita-Horn index served to gauge how similar the tumor and blood repertoires were. The public reads were reprocessed in TCRdb via fastp at Q25 and MiXCR, keeping in-frame beta chains. The V and J calls and clone size are TCRdb's, not the authors'. The sample contains roughly 25,000 clones, 20% to 30% of them found a single time. Clones ranked in the top ten supply roughly an eighth of the sample. None of the patients had been given any treatment before thyroid surgery. Patient clinical samples collected from the early 2010s to the late 2010s were retrospectively analysed using T-cell receptor beta sequencing.

The germline V gene (reference sequence) provides CDR1 DFQATT and CDR2 SNEGSKA. The CDR3 has 16 amino acids, counting the end cysteine and phenylalanine. Kept here is only the CDR3 DNA, which spans 48 bases and is read in frame from base 1. The V end loses 3 bases and the J end loses 3 bases, and a stretch of 20 bases separates them. This TCR came from a male donor with papillary thyroid cancer or a benign thyroid nodule (not recorded which). Some clones in this sample may be carry-over from other donors' samples. Input material: tumor tissue. The V and J genes are TRBV20-1 and TRBJ2-5; TRBD2 is perhaps the D gene, given 6 matching bases. The CDR3 loop reads CSASGGEGGPKETQYF. In nucleotide form, the sequence is TGCAGTGCTAGTGGAGGAGAAGGAGGGCCAAAAGAGACCCAGTACTTC.